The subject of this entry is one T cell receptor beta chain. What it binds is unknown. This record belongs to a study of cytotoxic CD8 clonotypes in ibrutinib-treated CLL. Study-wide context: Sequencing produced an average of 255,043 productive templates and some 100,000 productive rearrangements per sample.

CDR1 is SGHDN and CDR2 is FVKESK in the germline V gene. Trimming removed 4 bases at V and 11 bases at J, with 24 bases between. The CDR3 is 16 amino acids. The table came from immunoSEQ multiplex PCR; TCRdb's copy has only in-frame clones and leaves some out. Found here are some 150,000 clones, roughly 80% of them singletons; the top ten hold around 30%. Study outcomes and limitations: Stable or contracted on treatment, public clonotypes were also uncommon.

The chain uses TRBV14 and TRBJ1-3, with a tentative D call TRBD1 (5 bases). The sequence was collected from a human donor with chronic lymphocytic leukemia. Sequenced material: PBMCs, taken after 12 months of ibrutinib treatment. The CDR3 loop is CASSLLQPSGGKAIYF. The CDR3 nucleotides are TGTGCCAGCAGCCTCCTTCAGCCGTCCGGGGGAAAGGCCATATATTTT.